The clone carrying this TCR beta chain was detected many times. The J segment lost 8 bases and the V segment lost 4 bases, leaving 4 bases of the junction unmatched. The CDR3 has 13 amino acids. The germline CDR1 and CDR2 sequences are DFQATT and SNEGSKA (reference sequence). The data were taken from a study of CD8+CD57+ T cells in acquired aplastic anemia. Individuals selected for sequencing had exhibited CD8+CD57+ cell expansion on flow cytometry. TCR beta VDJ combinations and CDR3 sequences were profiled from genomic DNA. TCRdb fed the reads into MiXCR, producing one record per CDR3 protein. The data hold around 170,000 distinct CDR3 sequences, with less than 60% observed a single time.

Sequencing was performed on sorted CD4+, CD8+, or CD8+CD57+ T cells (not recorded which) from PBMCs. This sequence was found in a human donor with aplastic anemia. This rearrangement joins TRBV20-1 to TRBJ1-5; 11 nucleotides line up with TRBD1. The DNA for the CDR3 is TGCAGTGCTACCGGGACAGGGGGGGAGCCCCAGCATTTT. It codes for CSATGTGGEPQHF.